The 6 T cell receptor beta chains below were found in one sample sequenced in a study of early stage breast cancer tumors. Only in-frame clones appear in the TCRdb table, and some are missing; sequencing was by immunoSEQ multiplex PCR. Of 5,500 to 7,000 clones in the sample, 73% are singletons; the top ten hold about 8.6%. Sequencing input: normal breast tissue next to the tumor. The receptors stem from a middle-aged person with breast cancer.

The chain links TRBV19 to TRBJ2-7; 9 bases match TRBD2. With 3 bases clipped from V and 1 base from J, the junction kept 4 bases outside the gene matches. The CDR3 consists of 15 residues. Germline CDR1 is LNHDA and CDR2 is SQIVND (reference sequence). CDR3 in amino acids: CASSIMTSGSYEQYF. The DNA for the CDR3 is TGTGCCAGTAGTATCATGACTAGCGGTTCCTACGAGCAGTACTTC.

This clone has a handful of counts. The chain employs TRBV6-4 and TRBJ2-1; TRBD2 matches at 10 bases. The junction had 8 bases not matched to a gene; V was cut back by 6 bases and J by 3 bases. The CDR3 spans 16 residues. Germline CDR1 reads MRHNA; CDR2 reads SNTAGT. CDR3 DNA sequence: TGTGCCAGCAGCGTCCGGTGGACTAGCGGCTACAATGAGCAGTTCTTC. Protein product: CASSVRWTSGYNEQFF.

The V and J genes are TRBV7-6 and TRBJ2-3, with 10 bases identical to TRBD2. CDR3 length: 20 amino acids. Looked up from germline, CDR1 is SGHVS and CDR2 is FNYEAQ. V lost 5 bases to trimming and J lost 4 bases; unmatched junction nucleotides: 21. CDR3 coding DNA: TGTGCCAGCAGCCCCAATCCAGGGCAGCGGGAGGGCTTTACGGCAGATACGCAGTATTTT. Amino acid sequence: CASSPNPGQREGFTADTQYF.

This clone was recorded a few times. The chain has TRBV11-3 and TRBJ1-4, with D perhaps matching TRBD1 (5 bases). Trimming took off 5 bases at V and 8 bases at J, with 12 bases between the two ends. CDR1 SGHNT and CDR2 YENEEA come from the germline V gene. This CDR3 contains 13 residues. The CDR3 coding sequence is TGTGCCAGCAGCGGGGACGGTCAAGAAAAACTGTTTTTT. It yields the protein CASSGDGQEKLFF.

The chain carries TRBV4-3 and TRBJ1-2, with 9 nucleotides matching TRBD1. V was pared by 1 base and J by 7 bases, with 10 bases of the junction left unmatched. Per germline, CDR1 LGHNA and CDR2 YSLEER. CDR3 size: 16 residues. The CDR3, as DNA: TGCGCCAGCAGCCAAGTCGGGACAGGGTATGCCAGTGGCTACACCTTC. Amino acid sequence: CASSQVGTGYASGYTF.

The V call is TRBV19, the J call TRBJ1-1; no definite D call. The germline V gene has CDR1 LNHDA and CDR2 SQIVND (reference sequence). The CDR3 loop spans 12 amino acids. Deletions cut 8 bases from V and 4 bases from J, with 11 bases between. The chain's CDR3 is CASSFTGTEAFF. CDR3 nucleotide sequence: TGTGCCAGTTCATTTACGGGCACTGAAGCTTTCTTT. The full variable domain, rest sourced from reference TRBV19 and TRBJ1-1, is DGGITQSPKYLFRKEGQNVTLSCEQNLNHDAMYWYRQDPGQGLRLIYYSQIVNDFQKGDIAEGYSVSREKKESFPLTVTSAQKNPTAFYLCASSFTGTEAFFGQGTRLTVV.